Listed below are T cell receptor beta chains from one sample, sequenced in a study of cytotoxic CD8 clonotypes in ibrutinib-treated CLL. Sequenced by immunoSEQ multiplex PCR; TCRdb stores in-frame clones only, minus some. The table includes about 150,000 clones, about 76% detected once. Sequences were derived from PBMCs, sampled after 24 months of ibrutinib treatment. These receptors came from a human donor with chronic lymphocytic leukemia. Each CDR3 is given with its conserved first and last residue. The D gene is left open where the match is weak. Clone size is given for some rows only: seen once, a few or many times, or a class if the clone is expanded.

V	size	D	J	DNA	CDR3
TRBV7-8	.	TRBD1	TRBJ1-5	TGTGCCAGCAGCACAGACAGGGGGGATCAGCCCCAGCATTTT	CASSTDRGDQPQHF
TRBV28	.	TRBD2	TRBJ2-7	TGTGCCAGCATAGCGGGGCATGGCCACGAGCAGTACTTC	CASIAGHGHEQYF
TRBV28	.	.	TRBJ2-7	TGTGCCAGCAGCCCGCAGGGGCAGGCCCTATACGAGCAGTACTTC	CASSPQGQALYEQYF
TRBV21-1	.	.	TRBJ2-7	TGTGCCAGCAGCCAGATCCGTGGCTCACTCAACGAGCAGTACTTC	CASSQIRGSLNEQYF
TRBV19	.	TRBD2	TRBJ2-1	TGTGCCAGTAGCACTAGCGGATATGAGCAGTTCTTC	CASSTSGYEQFF
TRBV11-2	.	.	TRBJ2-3	TGTGCCAGCAGCCGGCGGAGCACAGATACGCAGTATTTT	CASSRRSTDTQYF
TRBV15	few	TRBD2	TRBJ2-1	TGTGCCACCAGCAGAGGCGGGAGGGGAGATGAGCAGTTCTTC	CATSRGGRGDEQFF
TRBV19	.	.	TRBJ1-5	TGTGCCAGTAGTATGGGCGACAGCCTTTATCAGCCCCAGCATTTT	CASSMGDSLYQPQHF
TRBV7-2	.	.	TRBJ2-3	TGTGCCAGCAGCTCCCAGAGGGATTCGCAGTATTTT	CASSSQRDSQYF
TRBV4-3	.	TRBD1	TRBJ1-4	TGCGCCAGCAGCCAAGGCCTGACAGGGGGCAATGAAAAACTGTTTTTT	CASSQGLTGGNEKLFF
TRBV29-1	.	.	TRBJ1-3	TGCAGCGTTGAAGATGGGAACTCTGGAAACACCATATATTTT	CSVEDGNSGNTIYF
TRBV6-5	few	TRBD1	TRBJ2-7	TGTGCCAGCAGGGGGGGGACAGGGGCCTACGAGCAGTACTTC	CASRGGTGAYEQYF
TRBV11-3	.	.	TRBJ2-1	TGTGCCAGCAGCGGGGGCCTACACAATGAGCAGTTCTTC	CASSGGLHNEQFF
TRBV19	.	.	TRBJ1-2	TGTGCCAGTAGTCCCAGGGGTAACTATGGCTACACCTTC	CASSPRGNYGYTF
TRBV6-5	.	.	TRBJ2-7	TGTGCCAGCAGATCTGACGGAATAGATTCCTACGAGCAGTACTTC	CASRSDGIDSYEQYF
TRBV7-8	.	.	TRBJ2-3	TGTGCCAGCAGCCCGGCCGTAACAGATACGCAGTATTTT	CASSPAVTDTQYF
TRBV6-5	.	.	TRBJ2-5	TGTGCCAGCAGTTACGTCTCCGCAAGGACCCAGTACTTC	CASSYVSARTQYF
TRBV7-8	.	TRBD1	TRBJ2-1	TGTGCCAGCAGCCCAGAGGGGGCCGCCGTTTACAATGAGCAGTTCTTC	CASSPEGAAVYNEQFF
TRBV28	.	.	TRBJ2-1	TGTGCCAGCAGTTCCCCTCCGGCCACGGGGGAGTTCTTC	CASSSPPATGEFF
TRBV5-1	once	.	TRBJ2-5	TGCGCCAGCAGCTTGGCCACCGGGTACCAAGAGACCCAGTACTTC	CASSLATGYQETQYF
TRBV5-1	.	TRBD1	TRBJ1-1	TGCGCCAGCACCCGGGGGGTGGGTTCGGGGACAGGGAGGTCTGAAGCTTTCTTT	CASTRGVGSGTGRSEAFF
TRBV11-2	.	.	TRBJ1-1	TGTGCCAGCAGCTCCTGGACACGGGCTTTCTTT	CASSSWTRAFF
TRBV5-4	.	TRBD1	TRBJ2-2	TGTGCCAGCAGCTTGGGGACAGGGAACACCGGGGAGCTGTTTTTT	CASSLGTGNTGELFF
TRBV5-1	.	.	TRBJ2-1	TGCGCCAGCAGCCCTCCTGGGACAAGGCGGCAGAATGAGCAGTTCTTC	CASSPPGTRRQNEQFF
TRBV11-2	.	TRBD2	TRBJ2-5	TGTGCCAGCAGCTTAGGGGGAGGGGCGGAGACCCAGTACTTC	CASSLGGGAETQYF
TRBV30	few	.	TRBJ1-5	TGTGCCTGGAGTGTCGGGAAATCAGATCAGCCCCAGCATTTT	CAWSVGKSDQPQHF
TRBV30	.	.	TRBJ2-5	TGTGCCTGGAGTCCCCGAGGGCGCACCAACCAAGAGACCCAGTACTTC	CAWSPRGRTNQETQYF
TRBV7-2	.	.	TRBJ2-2	TGTGCCAGCAGCTTTGCCGGGACTTACAACACCGGGGAGCTGTTTTTT	CASSFAGTYNTGELFF
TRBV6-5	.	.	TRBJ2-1	TGTGCCAGCAGTTACTCGATACAGGACAGTCACAATGAGCAGTTCTTC	CASSYSIQDSHNEQFF
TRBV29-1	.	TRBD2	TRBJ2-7	TGCAGCGCCCGGGAGGGGGACGAGCAGTACTTC	CSAREGDEQYF
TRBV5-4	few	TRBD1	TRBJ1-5	TGTGCCAGCAGCAACCAGGGGGCTGATCAGCCCCAGCATTTT	CASSNQGADQPQHF
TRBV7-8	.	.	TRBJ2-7	TGTGCCAGCAGCTTAGAGGCAGACGTATCCTACGAGCAGTACTTC	CASSLEADVSYEQYF
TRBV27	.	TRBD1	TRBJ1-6	TGTGCCAGCCGGGCATTGACAGGGACCTCTCCCTTTAATTCACCCCTCCACTTT	CASRALTGTSPFNSPLHF
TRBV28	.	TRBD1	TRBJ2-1	TGTGCCAGCAGCCTGCGGGACAGGACTTACAATGAGCAGTTCTTC	CASSLRDRTYNEQFF
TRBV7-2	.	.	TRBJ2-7	TGTGCCAGCAGCACTCCTCCAAGCATTGGGGAGCAGTACTTC	CASSTPPSIGEQYF
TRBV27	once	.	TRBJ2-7	TGTGCCAGCAGTCCTAGCGACAACTACGAGCAGTACTTC	CASSPSDNYEQYF
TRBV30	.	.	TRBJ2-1	TGTGCCTGGGGGCCGGGGTCGGATGAGCAGTTCTTC	CAWGPGSDEQFF
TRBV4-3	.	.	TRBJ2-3	TGCGCCAGCAGTAGCGGAGGGGGTACAGATACGCAGTATTTT	CASSSGGGTDTQYF
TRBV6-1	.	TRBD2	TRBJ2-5	TGTGCCACTACCCAAACGGGGGGGTGGGAGACCCAGTACTTC	CATTQTGGWETQYF
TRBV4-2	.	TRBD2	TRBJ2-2	TGTGCCAGCAGCCAGGCCCCTAGCGGGAACACCGGGGAGCTGTTTTTT	CASSQAPSGNTGELFF
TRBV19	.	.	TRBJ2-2	TGTGCCAGTAGTATGGCACAGGCCACCGGGGAGCTGTTTTTT	CASSMAQATGELFF
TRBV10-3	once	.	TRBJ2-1	TGTGCCATCGCCCAGGGGTTGAATGAGCAGTTCTTC	CAIAQGLNEQFF
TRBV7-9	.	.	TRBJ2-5	TGTGCCAGCAGCCAACCGTTTTTGGGGGAGACCCAGTACTTC	CASSQPFLGETQYF
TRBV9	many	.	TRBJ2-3	TGTGCCAGCAGCGTAGAGGCGGCGAAAGGGGATACGCAGTATTTT	CASSVEAAKGDTQYF
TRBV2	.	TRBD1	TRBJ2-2	TGTGCCAGCAGGCCGGGGACAGTCACCGGGGAGCTGTTTTTT	CASRPGTVTGELFF